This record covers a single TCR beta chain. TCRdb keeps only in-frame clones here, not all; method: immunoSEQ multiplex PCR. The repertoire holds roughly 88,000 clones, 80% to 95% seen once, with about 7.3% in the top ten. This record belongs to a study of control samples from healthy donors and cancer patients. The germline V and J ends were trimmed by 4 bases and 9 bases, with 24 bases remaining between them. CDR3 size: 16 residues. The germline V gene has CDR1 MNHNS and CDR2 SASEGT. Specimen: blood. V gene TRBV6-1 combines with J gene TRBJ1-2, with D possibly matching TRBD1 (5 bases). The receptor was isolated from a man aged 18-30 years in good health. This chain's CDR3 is CASSGYVGNRGVCYTF. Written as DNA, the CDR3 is TGTGCCAGCAGTGGGTATGTGGGGAATCGGGGCGTGTGCTACACCTTC.